This TCR beta chain was sequenced for a study of T cell responses to AZD1222 COVID-19 vaccine. Study conclusions and caveats: Regions 160-218 and 743-854 dominated among vaccine-associated CD4 TCRs spanning spike. Most donors were white British and more were female, and clonal diversity was possibly underestimated.

The repertoire was sequenced with immunoSEQ multiplex PCR; TCRdb's copy has only in-frame clones and lacks some. This sample yields 150,000 to 200,000 clones, of which approximately 92% are seen a single time; about 2.5% belongs to the top ten. Between the trimmed V and J ends, which lost 6 bases and 2 bases, there was a span of 19 bases. Per germline, CDR1 SGHRS and CDR2 YFSETQ. This CDR3 has 16 residues. Notes on this clone: The target antigen is unknown.

The source was peripheral blood, collected on day 0 of AZD1222 vaccination. The receptor was isolated from an adult in good health. The chain uses TRBV5-1 and TRBJ2-3; D is possibly TRBD2 (6 bases). CDR3 in amino acids: CASNRQKAGSTDTQYF. For the CDR3, the DNA is TGCGCCAGCAATCGACAGAAAGCGGGCTCCACAGATACGCAGTATTTT.